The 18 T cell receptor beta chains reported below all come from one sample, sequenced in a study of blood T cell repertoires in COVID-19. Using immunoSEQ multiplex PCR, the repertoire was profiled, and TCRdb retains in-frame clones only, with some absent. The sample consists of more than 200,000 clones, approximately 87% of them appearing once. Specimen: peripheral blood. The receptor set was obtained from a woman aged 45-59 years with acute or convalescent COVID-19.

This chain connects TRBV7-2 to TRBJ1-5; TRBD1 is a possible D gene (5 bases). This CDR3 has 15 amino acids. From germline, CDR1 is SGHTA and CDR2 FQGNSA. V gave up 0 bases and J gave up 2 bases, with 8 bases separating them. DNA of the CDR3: TGTGCCAGCAGCTTAGCGGTAGGGGGCAATCAGCCCCAGCATTTT. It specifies CASSLAVGGNQPQHF.

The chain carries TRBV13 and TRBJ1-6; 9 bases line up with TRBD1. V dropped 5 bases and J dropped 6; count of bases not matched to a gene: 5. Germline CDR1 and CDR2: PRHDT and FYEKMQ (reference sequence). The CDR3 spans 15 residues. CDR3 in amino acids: CASSLLTGGNSPLHF. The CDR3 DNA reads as TGTGCCAGCAGCCTACTGACAGGGGGTAATTCACCCCTCCACTTT.

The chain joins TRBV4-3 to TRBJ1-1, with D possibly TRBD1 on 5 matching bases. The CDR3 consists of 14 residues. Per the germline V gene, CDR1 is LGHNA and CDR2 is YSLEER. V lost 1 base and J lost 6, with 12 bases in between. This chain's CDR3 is CASSQGQGYAEAFF. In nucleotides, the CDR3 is TGCGCCAGCAGCCAAGGTCAGGGTTACGCTGAAGCTTTCTTT.

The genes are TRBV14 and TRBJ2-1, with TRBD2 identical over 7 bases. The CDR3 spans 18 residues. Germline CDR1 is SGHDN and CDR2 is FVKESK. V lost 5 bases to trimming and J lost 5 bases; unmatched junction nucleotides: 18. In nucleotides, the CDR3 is TGTGCCAGCAGCGAATTGCGAGGGAGGGCCGTTCATAACAATGAGCAGTTCTTC. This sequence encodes CASSELRGRAVHNNEQFF.

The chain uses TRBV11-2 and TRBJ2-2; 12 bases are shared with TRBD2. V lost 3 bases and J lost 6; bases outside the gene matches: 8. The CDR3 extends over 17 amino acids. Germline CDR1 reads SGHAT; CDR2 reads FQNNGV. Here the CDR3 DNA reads TGTGCCAGCAGCTTCACTAGCGGGGGGAGAACGTCCGGGGAGCTGTTTTTT. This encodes CASSFTSGGRTSGELFF.

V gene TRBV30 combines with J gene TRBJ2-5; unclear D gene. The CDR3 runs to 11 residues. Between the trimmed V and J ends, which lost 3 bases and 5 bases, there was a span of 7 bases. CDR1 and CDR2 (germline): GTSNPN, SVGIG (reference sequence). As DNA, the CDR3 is TGTGCCTGGAGATTCCGGGAGACCCAGTACTTC. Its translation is CAWRFRETQYF. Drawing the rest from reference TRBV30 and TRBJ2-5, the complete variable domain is SQTIHQWPATLVQPVGSPLSLECTVEGTSNPNLYWYRQAAGRGLQLLFYSVGIGQISSEVPQNLSASRPQDRQFILSSKKLLLSDSGFYLCAWRFRETQYFGPGTRLLVL.

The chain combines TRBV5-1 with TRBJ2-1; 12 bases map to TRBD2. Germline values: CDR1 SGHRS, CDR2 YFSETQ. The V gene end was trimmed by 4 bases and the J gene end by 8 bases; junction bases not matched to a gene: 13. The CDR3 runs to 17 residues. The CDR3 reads CASSPGLAGPAVDEQFF. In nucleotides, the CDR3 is TGCGCCAGCAGCCCCGGACTAGCGGGGCCGGCGGTCGATGAGCAGTTCTTC.

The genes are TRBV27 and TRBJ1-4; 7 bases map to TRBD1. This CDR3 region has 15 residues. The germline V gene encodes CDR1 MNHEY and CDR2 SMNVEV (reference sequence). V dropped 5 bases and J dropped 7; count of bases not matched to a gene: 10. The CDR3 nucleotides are TGTGCCAGCAGTCCCAGCGACAGGGCTGGTGAAAAACTGTTTTTT. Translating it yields CASSPSDRAGEKLFF.

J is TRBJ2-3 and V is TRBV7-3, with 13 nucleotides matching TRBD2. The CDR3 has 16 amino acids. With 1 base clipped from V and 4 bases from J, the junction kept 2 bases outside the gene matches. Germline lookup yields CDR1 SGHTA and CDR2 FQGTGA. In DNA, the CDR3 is TGTGCCAGCAGCTTAATGGGACTAGCGGGGTCAGATACGCAGTATTTT. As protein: CASSLMGLAGSDTQYF.

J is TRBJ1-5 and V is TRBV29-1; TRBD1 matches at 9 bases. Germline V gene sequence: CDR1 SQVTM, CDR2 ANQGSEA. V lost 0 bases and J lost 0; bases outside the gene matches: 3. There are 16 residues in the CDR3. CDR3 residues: CSVEEGDRVSNQPQHF. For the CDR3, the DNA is TGCAGCGTTGAAGAAGGGGACAGGGTTAGCAATCAGCCCCAGCATTTT.

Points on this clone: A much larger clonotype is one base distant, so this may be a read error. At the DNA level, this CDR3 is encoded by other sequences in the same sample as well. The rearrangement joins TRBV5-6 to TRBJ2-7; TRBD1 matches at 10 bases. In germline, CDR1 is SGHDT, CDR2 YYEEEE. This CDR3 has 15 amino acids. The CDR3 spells CASSLGGTGDYEQYF. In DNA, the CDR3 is TGCGCCAGCAGCTTGGGGGGGACAGGGGACTACGAGCAGTACTTC.

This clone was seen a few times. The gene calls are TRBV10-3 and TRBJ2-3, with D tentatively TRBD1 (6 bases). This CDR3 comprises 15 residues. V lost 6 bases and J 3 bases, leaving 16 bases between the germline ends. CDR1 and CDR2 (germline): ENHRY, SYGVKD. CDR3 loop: CAISQGRGKTDTQYF. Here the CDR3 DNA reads TGTGCCATCAGCCAAGGCAGGGGAAAGACAGATACGCAGTATTTT.

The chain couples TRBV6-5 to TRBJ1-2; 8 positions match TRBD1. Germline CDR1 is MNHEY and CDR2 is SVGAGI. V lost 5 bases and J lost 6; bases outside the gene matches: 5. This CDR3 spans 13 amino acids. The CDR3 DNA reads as TGTGCCAGCAGTAGGGACAGGTATAATGGCTACACCTTC. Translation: CASSRDRYNGYTF.

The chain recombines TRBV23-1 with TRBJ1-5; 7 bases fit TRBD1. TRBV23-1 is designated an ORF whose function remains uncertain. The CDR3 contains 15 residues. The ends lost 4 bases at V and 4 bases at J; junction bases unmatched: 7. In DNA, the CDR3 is TGCGCCAGCAGTCGTCGGGGACAGTCTAATCAGCCCCAGCATTTT. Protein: CASSRRGQSNQPQHF.

The CDR3 nucleotides are TGTGCCAGCTCGCGACTAGCGGGAGGGGCAGATACGCAGTATTTT. As protein: CASSRLAGGADTQYF. This chain links TRBV18 with TRBJ2-3; 14 nucleotides align to TRBD2. Germline CDR1 KGHSH, CDR2 LQKENI. This CDR3 region has 15 residues. The trim removed 6 bases at V and 4 bases at J, leaving 3 bases unmatched.

CDR3 in amino acids: CASSMRGGNEKLFF. Here the CDR3 DNA reads TGTGCCAGTAGTATGAGGGGGGGAAATGAAAAACTGTTTTTT. This sequence joins TRBV19 and TRBJ1-4; D is possibly TRBD1 (6 bases). Per the germline V gene, CDR1 is LNHDA and CDR2 is SQIVND (reference sequence). CDR3 length: 14 residues. V was trimmed by 3 bases and J by 5 bases, leaving 10 bases between them.

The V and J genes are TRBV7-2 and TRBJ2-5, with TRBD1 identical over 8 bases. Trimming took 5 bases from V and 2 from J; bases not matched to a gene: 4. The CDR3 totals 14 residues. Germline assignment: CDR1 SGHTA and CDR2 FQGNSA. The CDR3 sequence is CASSTGTGQETQYF. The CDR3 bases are TGTGCCAGCAGCACTGGGACAGGTCAAGAGACCCAGTACTTC. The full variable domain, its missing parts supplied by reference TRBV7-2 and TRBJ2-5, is GAGVSQSPSNKVTEKGKDVELRCDPISGHTALYWYRQSLGQGLEFLIYFQGNSAPDKSGLPSDRFSAERTGGSVSTLTIQRTQQEDSAVYLCASSTGTGQETQYFGPGTRLLVL.

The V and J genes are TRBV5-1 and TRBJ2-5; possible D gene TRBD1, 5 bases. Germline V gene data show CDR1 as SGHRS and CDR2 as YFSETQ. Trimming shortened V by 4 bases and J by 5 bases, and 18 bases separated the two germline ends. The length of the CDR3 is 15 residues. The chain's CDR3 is CASSPLVGAGETQYF. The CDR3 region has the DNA TGCGCCAGCAGCCCCCTGGTAGGGGCCGGGGAGACCCAGTACTTC.